This T cell receptor (beta chain) emerged from a study of blood T cell repertoires in COVID-19. Study context: Whether acute or convalescent, the COVID-19 samples came from the United States, Italy and Spain.

There are 15 residues in the CDR3. CDR1 is MNHEY and CDR2 is SMNVEV in the germline V gene (reference sequence). V shed 3 bases, J shed 5 bases, and the junction held 9 bases outside the gene matches. Clones were read by immunoSEQ multiplex PCR, and TCRdb kept only the in-frame ones, dropping some. The sample lists around 93,000 clones; around 91% were seen once. The clonotype comes from a young man with COVID-19, enrolled during active disease. Sequenced material: peripheral blood. V and J are TRBV27 and TRBJ2-7; 8 bases are shared with TRBD2. The DNA of the CDR3 is TGTGCCAGCAGTTTTTCCGGGACTAGTGTCCACGAGCAGTACTTC. Its protein is CASSFSGTSVHEQYF.